This TCR beta chain was recorded in a study of blood T cell repertoires in COVID-19. Sequencing used immunoSEQ multiplex PCR; TCRdb keeps in-frame clones, though not all of them. The data show around 8,000 clones, 80% to 90% seen once. From germline, CDR1 is GTSNPN and CDR2 SVGIG (reference sequence). Trimming pared 0 bases from V and 8 bases from J, leaving 5 bases between. The CDR3 has 11 residues. This TCR was sampled from a human donor in a cohort sampled during active COVID-19. Sequenced: peripheral blood. The rearrangement links TRBV30 to TRBJ2-1; D call uncertain. This chain's CDR3 is CAWSVRYEQFF. The DNA for the CDR3 is TGTGCCTGGAGTGTACGGTATGAGCAGTTCTTC.